This T cell receptor (beta chain) was observed in a study of cytomegalovirus exposure and HLA in healthy donors. PCR was performed using 60 Vbeta and 13 Jbeta primers. Original methodology: About 11 million shared chains were among the approximately 80 million unique TCR beta chains that a later analysis counted. Clones were sequenced by immunoSEQ multiplex PCR, and TCRdb holds only the in-frame ones, with some missing. That table is the source of V, J and clone size, and D and trimming were worked out from the DNA. The specimen's table records 110,000 to 150,000 clones. Study results and limitations: In a later analysis, compared with equally common non-associated chains, HLA-associated beta chains were more expanded.

A word on this clone: Its antigen is unknown.

In germline, CDR1 is LNHDA, CDR2 SQIVND (reference sequence). The J segment lost 4 bases and the V segment lost 6 bases, leaving 18 bases of the junction unmatched. The CDR3 runs to 18 residues. Sequenced material: PBMCs. The origin of this receptor is a male donor in good health and CMV-seronegative. The chain uses TRBV19 and TRBJ2-7; 10 bases map to TRBD1. The CDR3 here is CASSLKGRRDRGVYEQYF. CDR3 nucleotides: TGTGCCAGTAGCTTAAAGGGGCGAAGGGACAGGGGAGTATACGAGCAGTACTTC.